This T cell receptor (beta chain) was sequenced in a study of blood T cell repertoires in COVID-19. Study at large: T cells, B-cell-depleted T cells, or PBMCs provided the cDNA or gDNA that served as material.

TCRdb's copy holds only in-frame clones and misses some; the assay was immunoSEQ multiplex PCR. The sample lists tens of thousands of clones, over 70% occurring once. V was shortened by 4 bases and J by 9 bases, with 12 bases between the two germline ends. Germline assignment: CDR1 LGHDT and CDR2 YNNKEL (reference sequence). This CDR3 contains 12 residues. The source is a man aged 80 or over with active or convalescent COVID-19. The rearrangement uses TRBV3-1 (or the pseudogene TRBV3-2) and TRBJ1-1, with no clear D. What was sequenced was peripheral blood. CDR3 DNA: TGTGCCAGCAGCCCAGCCGGGAGACAAGCTTTCTTT. Its protein product is CASSPAGRQAFF.